This T cell receptor (beta chain) came from a study of blood T cell repertoires in COVID-19. This clone was seen only a few times. Method: immunoSEQ multiplex PCR; TCRdb's copy keeps in-frame clones and lacks some. Of 150,000 to 200,000 clones listed, less than 85% are singletons. V gave up 5 bases and J gave up 0 bases, with 17 bases separating them. CDR1 SGHTA and CDR2 FQGNSA come from the germline V gene. The CDR3 extends over 17 amino acids. Participants were placed into cohorts based on the clinical history they reported. Sequenced material: PBMCs or T cells enriched from blood (not recorded which). This sequence joins TRBV7-2 and TRBJ1-5; maybe TRBD1 (5 bases). The sequence derives from a man aged 50 to 59 who had recovered from COVID-19. CDR3 DNA: TGTGCCAGCAGCCCCCGGGGGGGATTCTATAGCAATCAGCCCCAGCATTTT. This sequence encodes CASSPRGGFYSNQPQHF.